This paragraph reports one T cell receptor beta chain. MiXCR was run by TCRdb on the PCR reads, yielding one entry per CDR3 protein. The sample carries 9,500 to 14,000 distinct CDR3 sequences, about 26% recorded once. The data were obtained in a study of immune characterization of retroperitoneal liposarcoma. From germline, CDR1 is SGHNT and CDR2 YENEEA. The CDR3 has 14 amino acids. The V end was cut by 7 bases, the J end by 2 bases, with 14 bases between. The rearrangement joins TRBV11-3 to TRBJ2-5; D may match TRBD1 or TRBD2 (5 bases each). This TCR derives from a female donor with retroperitoneal liposarcoma. Sequenced sample: tumor tissue. The CDR3 DNA reads TGTGCCAGCACCCCTAGGGGAGAACAAGAGACCCAGTACTTC. Protein product: CASTPRGEQETQYF.